The 24 T cell receptor beta chains presented below share a single source sample, sequenced in a study of Ad26.COV2.S vaccination and SARS-CoV-2 variants (dated by TCRdb to about 2021). What the treatment or condition label conveys for this sample: roughly 20 received Ad26.COV2.S at low or high dose, single or two shots; 5 received placebo; per-sample allocation not given. Repertoires of vaccine and placebo recipients were sequenced from samples taken on day 63 after the first injection. The method behind the library was the immunoSEQ multiplex PCR assay. TCRdb provides this immuneACCESS table in a form limited to in-frame rearrangements. Some clones are lacking; in checked studies, under half of them reflect an unresolved V gene, and why the rest are absent is not known. The sample data list roughly 350,000 clones, and 70% to 90% of these were observed just once. The ten largest clones represent about 10% of the sample.

Material: peripheral blood, obtained in a trial of Ad26.COV2.S vaccine versus placebo. The receptors come from a person between 18 and 60 years old who received the Ad26.COV2.S COVID-19 vaccine or a placebo.

A few counts support this clone. The V and J genes are TRBV18 and TRBJ2-7; tentatively, D is TRBD2 (6 bases). Trimming shortened V by 3 bases and J by 3 bases, and 9 bases separated the two germline ends. Germline assignment: CDR1 KGHSH and CDR2 LQKENI. The CDR3 sequence is 13 residues long. CDR3 sequence reads: CASSPSGFYEQYF. The CDR3 DNA reads as TGTGCCAGCTCACCTAGCGGATTCTACGAGCAGTACTTC.

V usage is TRBV28 and J usage is TRBJ1-3; unclear D gene. The CDR3 is 13 residues long. V was cut by 4 bases and J by 8 bases, with 12 bases left in between. CDR1 MDHEN and CDR2 SYDVKM come from the germline V gene. CDR3 sequence (DNA): TGTGCCAGCAGTTGGGCCGACGGGGACACCATATATTTT. It specifies CASSWADGDTIYF.

There are a few counts of this clone. The chain combines TRBV7-2 with TRBJ2-7, with 9 nucleotides matching TRBD1. This CDR3 comprises 14 residues. Germline CDR1 is SGHTA and CDR2 is FQGNSA. J was trimmed by 3 bases and V by 3 bases; bases with no gene match: 3. As DNA, the CDR3 is TGTGCCAGCAGCTTGGGGACAGGGAACTACGAGCAGTACTTC. It codes for CASSLGTGNYEQYF.

The rearrangement uses TRBV12-3 or TRBV12-4 and TRBJ1-2; D gene uncertain. Trimming took off 4 bases at V and 10 bases at J, with 10 bases between the two ends. The CDR3 is 11 residues long. The CDR3 region has the DNA TGTGCCAGCAGTTGGAAGGCGAACTACACCTTC. The encoded protein is CASSWKANYTF.

The chain employs TRBV21-1 and TRBJ2-7; TRBD2 is the table's D call, not checked against the DNA. TRBV21-1 is a listed pseudogene. The CDR3 length is 15 residues. CDR3: CASSKAQGGDYEQYF. The DNA for the CDR3 is TGTGCCAGCAGCAAAGCCCAGGGAGGGGACTACGAGCAGTACTTC.

The V gene is TRBV5-6, the J gene TRBJ2-5; D ambiguous. The germline V gene encodes CDR1 SGHDT and CDR2 YYEEEE. V was clipped by 1 base and J by 3 bases, with 13 bases between them. This CDR3 has 15 residues. CDR3 in amino acids: CASSLRTTEKETQYF. The DNA of the CDR3 is TGTGCCAGCAGCTTGAGAACGACTGAAAAAGAGACCCAGTACTTC.

The chain recombines TRBV10-3 with TRBJ1-1; D not resolved. This CDR3 is 14 amino acids long. Germline lookup yields CDR1 ENHRY and CDR2 SYGVKD. V lost 6 bases to trimming and J lost 4 bases, with 15 bases between them. The chain's CDR3 is CAISSDGKGTEAFF. As DNA, the CDR3 is TGTGCCATCAGCTCAGACGGGAAGGGCACTGAAGCTTTCTTT.

V gene TRBV28 combines with J gene TRBJ2-5; a possible D gene is TRBD2 (5 bases). Trimming removed 6 bases at V and 5 bases at J, with 16 bases between. The CDR3 contains 14 residues. The germline gives CDR1 MDHEN, CDR2 SYDVKM. The DNA for the CDR3 is TGTGCCAGCAGGTCCGGACGCCGAGGGGAGACCCAGTACTTC. It is translated as CASRSGRRGETQYF.

This chain joins TRBV14 and TRBJ1-6; 7 bases are a match to TRBD1. The V segment lost 0 bases and the J segment 8 bases; nucleotides outside the gene matches: 13. Germline assignment: CDR1 SGHDN and CDR2 FVKESK. CDR3 length: 18 amino acids. The CDR3 DNA sequence: TGTGCCAGCAGCCAAGACGACAGGGCCATACTGGGGGATTCACCCCTCCACTTT. This translates into CASSQDDRAILGDSPLHF. Together with reference TRBV14 and TRBJ1-6, the CDR3 gives the full variable domain: EAGVTQFPSHSVIEKGQTVTLRCDPISGHDNLYWYRRVMGKEIKFLLHFVKESKQDESGMPNNRFLAERTGGTYSTLKVQPAELEDSGVYFCASSQDDRAILGDSPLHFGNGTRLTVT.

The gene calls are TRBV6-5 and TRBJ2-5; TRBD1 matches 10 bases. Germline V gene lookup returns CDR1 MNHEY and CDR2 SVGAGI. The CDR3 has 13 amino acids. The junction had 3 bases not matched to a gene; V was cut back by 6 bases and J by 5 bases. In nucleotides, the CDR3 is TGTGCCAGCAGGGGGACAGGGGTGGAGACCCAGTACTTC. This encodes CASRGTGVETQYF.

The rearrangement links TRBV9 to TRBJ1-4; D may be TRBD1 (6 bases). The V end lost 2 bases, the J end lost 7 bases, and 15 bases lay between the germline ends. Germline loops: CDR1 SGDLS, CDR2 YYNGEE. The CDR3 has 15 amino acids. The CDR3 DNA is TGTGCCAGCAGCGTCACCAGGGGATCAGGTGAAAAACTGTTTTTT. Its translation: CASSVTRGSGEKLFF.

Details on this clone: This specimen includes other DNA sequences encoding the same CDR3. CDR3: CASSPGQETQYF. The CDR3 DNA follows: TGTGCCAGCTCACCCGGGCAAGAGACCCAGTACTTC. V usage is TRBV18 and J usage is TRBJ2-5; D unresolved. With 3 bases removed from V and 2 bases from J, the gap between germline ends came to 4 bases. The CDR3 loop spans 12 amino acids. The germline V gene has CDR1 KGHSH and CDR2 LQKENI.

The chain is built from TRBV3-1 (or the pseudogene TRBV3-2) and TRBJ2-6; no firm D call. Germline CDR1 LGHDT, CDR2 YNNKEL (reference sequence). The CDR3 runs 16 residues. V was cut by 4 bases and J by 0 bases, with 10 bases left in between. CDR3 loop: CASSRGVLSGANVLTF. The CDR3 region has the DNA TGTGCCAGCAGCCGAGGTGTCCTCTCTGGGGCCAACGTCCTGACTTTC.

V usage is TRBV4-2 and J usage is TRBJ2-1; D might be TRBD2 (5 bases). The CDR3 loop spans 15 amino acids. Trimming stripped 1 base from V and 5 bases from J, with 12 bases between. Germline CDR1 is LGHNA and CDR2 is YNFKEQ. CDR3 nucleotides: TGTGCCAGCAGCCAAGGGGAGTACCTTGACAATGAGCAGTTCTTC. Residues: CASSQGEYLDNEQFF.

This clone was picked up one time. The chain joins TRBV6-2 or TRBV6-3 to TRBJ2-5; D is undetermined. Trimming removed 4 bases at V and 5 bases at J, with 8 bases between. Germline CDR1 and CDR2: MNHEY and SVGEGT. The CDR3 extends over 12 amino acids. As DNA, the CDR3 is TGTGCCAGCAGTTCCGGTGGGGAGACCCAGTACTTC. Translation gives CASSSGGETQYF.

This clone was picked up a small number of times. The CDR3 is CASSYGVDEKLFF. The DNA for the CDR3 is TGTGCCAGCAGTTACGGTGTTGATGAAAAACTGTTTTTT. V gene TRBV6-2 or TRBV6-3 combines with J gene TRBJ1-4, with D unresolved. The CDR3 is 13 amino acids. V dropped 2 bases and J dropped 6 bases, with 7 bases sitting between them. The germline gives CDR1 MNHEY, CDR2 SVGEGT.

J is TRBJ1-2 and V is TRBV28; a possible D gene is TRBD1 (5 bases). The ends were cut back, 3 bases at V and 2 bases at J, with 13 bases in the middle. CDR1 and CDR2 from the germline V gene are MDHEN and SYDVKM. The CDR3 covers 15 residues. CDR3 residues: CASSFPQGQNYGYTF. For the CDR3, the DNA is TGTGCCAGCAGTTTCCCCCAGGGTCAGAACTATGGCTACACCTTC.

This clone has a handful of counts. This chain links TRBV5-1 with TRBJ1-2; D is uncertain. CDR3 size: 13 residues. Trimming removed 7 bases at V and 4 bases at J, with 14 bases between. Germline CDR1 reads SGHRS; CDR2 reads YFSETQ. The CDR3 reads CASRTSGAYGYTF. CDR3 DNA sequence: TGCGCCAGCCGCACTTCGGGCGCCTATGGCTACACCTTC.

The chain uses TRBV7-2 and TRBJ1-1; maybe TRBD1 (5 bases). CDR1 is SGHTA, CDR2 FQGNSA, per germline. V gave up 5 bases and J gave up 3 bases, with 22 bases separating them. The CDR3 consists of 17 residues. This chain's CDR3 is CASSPGRPRGHYTEAFF. In nucleotides, the CDR3 is TGTGCCAGCAGCCCCGGCAGGCCGAGAGGACACTACACTGAAGCTTTCTTT.

The V and J genes are TRBV27 and TRBJ1-6; 9 nucleotides match TRBD1. Trimming at V came to 5 bases and at J to 9 bases, leaving 8 bases not matched to a gene. CDR1 MNHEY and CDR2 SMNVEV come from the germline V gene (reference sequence). The CDR3 is made up of 15 amino acids. DNA for the CDR3: TGTGCCAGCAGTCCCTTTAGGGACAGGGTTTCACCCCTCCACTTT. Protein: CASSPFRDRVSPLHF.

The chain recombines TRBV9 with TRBJ2-1, with TRBD2 matching 10 bases. CDR1 is SGDLS and CDR2 is YYNGEE in the germline V gene. Unmatched junction bases numbered 6, after V lost 0 bases and J lost 6 bases. The length of the CDR3 is 16 residues. The CDR3 DNA reads as TGTGCCAGCAGCGTAGGGGCTAGCGGGAGTCGCAATGAGCAGTTCTTC. Its protein is CASSVGASGSRNEQFF.

A few counts support this clone. V is TRBV5-1 and J is TRBJ2-7; D perhaps matches TRBD2 (6 bases). The CDR3 sequence is 15 residues long. V shed 6 bases and J shed 2 bases, with 18 bases lying between them. Per germline, CDR1 SGHRS and CDR2 YFSETQ. The CDR3 here is CASTPRGTGPYEQYF. The CDR3, as DNA: TGCGCCAGCACCCCCCGGGGGACGGGACCCTACGAGCAGTACTTC.

This chain uses TRBV5-4 with TRBJ2-1; TRBD1 aligns across 9 bases. The V segment lost 3 bases and the J segment 7 bases; nucleotides outside the gene matches: 8. The CDR3 consists of 15 residues. Per the germline V gene, CDR1 is SGHNT and CDR2 is YYREEE (reference sequence). CDR3 sequence: CASSSGTGRGNEQFF. The CDR3 DNA reads as TGTGCCAGCAGCTCCGGGACAGGGAGGGGGAATGAGCAGTTCTTC.

This clone was counted a few times. The chain couples TRBV20-1 to TRBJ1-6; weak D call: TRBD1 (5 bases). This CDR3 has 11 residues. Germline V gene lookup returns CDR1 DFQATT and CDR2 SNEGSKA (reference sequence). V lost 5 bases, J lost 15 bases, and 14 bases lay in between. The CDR3 protein is CSAPSDRLLHF. CDR3 DNA sequence: TGCAGTGCTCCTAGCGACAGACTCCTCCACTTT.